This T cell receptor (beta chain) was captured in a study of CD4 T cells in relation to SARS-CoV-2 and coronaviruses. Study-wide findings and caveats: Each donor contributed either pre-pandemic or post-infection samples, not both.

CDR1 is SQVTM and CDR2 is ANQGSEA in the germline V gene. The CDR3 totals 9 residues. Trimming cost V 4 bases and J 10 bases, with 6 bases left between them. In regard to this clone: Its antigen is undetermined.

Unexposed donor CD4+ T cells date from about 2011-2019, before the COVID-19 pandemic. After approximately ten days of culture, CD4+ T cells were isolated. Sequencing used immunoSEQ multiplex PCR; TCRdb keeps in-frame clones, though not all of them. Found here are 18,000 or so clones, about three quarters of them singletons; the top ten hold roughly 30%. The origin of this receptor is a human donor in good health. The chain combines TRBV29-1 with TRBJ2-3; D unclear. Specimen: CD4+ T cells from PBMCs, cultured in vitro. The CDR3 sequence is CSVGGAQYF. Written as DNA, the CDR3 is TGCAGCGTTGGCGGTGCGCAGTATTTT.